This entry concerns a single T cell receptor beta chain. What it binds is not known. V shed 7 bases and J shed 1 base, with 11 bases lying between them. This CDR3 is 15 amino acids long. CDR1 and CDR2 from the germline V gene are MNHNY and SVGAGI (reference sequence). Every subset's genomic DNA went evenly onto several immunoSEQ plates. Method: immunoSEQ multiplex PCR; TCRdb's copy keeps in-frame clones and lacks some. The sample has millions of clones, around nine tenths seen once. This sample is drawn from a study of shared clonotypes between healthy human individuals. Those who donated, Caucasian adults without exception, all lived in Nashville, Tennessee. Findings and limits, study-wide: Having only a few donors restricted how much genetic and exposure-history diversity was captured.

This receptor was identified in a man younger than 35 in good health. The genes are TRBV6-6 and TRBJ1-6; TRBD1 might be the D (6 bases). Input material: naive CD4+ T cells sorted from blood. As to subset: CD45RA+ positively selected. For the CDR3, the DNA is TGTGCCAGCACCGGAAGGGGGTCCTATAATTCACCCCTCCACTTT. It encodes CASTGRGSYNSPLHF.